Listed here are 25 T cell receptor beta chains from one sample, sequenced in a study of neoadjuvant anti-PD-1 for oral cavity cancer. Time point given: after neoadjuvant nivolumab, at surgical resection. Using immunoSEQ multiplex PCR, the repertoire was profiled, and TCRdb retains in-frame clones only, with some absent. The table lists approximately 13,000 clones, around three quarters of them singletons. This specimen consisted of PBMCs, obtained after nivolumab (anti-PD-1) treatment. The receptors were gathered from a person between 40 and 85 years old with oral cavity squamous cell carcinoma.

The chain is built from TRBV7-8 and TRBJ2-7, with D unresolved. Trimming took off 5 bases at V and 3 bases at J, with 11 bases between the two ends. This CDR3 is built from 13 residues. Per germline, CDR1 SGHVS and CDR2 FQNEAQ. This CDR3 is CASSPQANYEQYF. CDR3 nucleotide sequence: TGTGCCAGCAGCCCCCAGGCAAACTACGAGCAGTACTTC. The full variable domain, rest sourced from reference TRBV7-8 and TRBJ2-7, is GAGVSQSPRYKVAKRGQDVALRCDPISGHVSLFWYQQALGQGPEFLTYFQNEAQLDKSGLPSDRFFAERPEGSVSTLKIQRTQQEDSAVYLCASSPQANYEQYFGPGTRLTVT.

The chain employs TRBV28 and TRBJ2-7; 13 bases match TRBD2. The germline CDR1 and CDR2 sequences are MDHEN and SYDVKM. This CDR3 has 15 amino acids. V gave up 7 bases and J gave up 2 bases; unmatched junction bases: 5. The CDR3 DNA reads TGTGCCAGCACCGAGGGACTAGCGGGGACCTACGAGCAGTACTTC. Translation gives CASTEGLAGTYEQYF.

This clone has just a few counts. The chain carries TRBV7-2 and TRBJ2-7; D is possibly TRBD2 (5 bases). The CDR3 runs 16 residues. Germline lookup yields CDR1 SGHTA and CDR2 FQGNSA. Between the trimmed V and J ends, which lost 4 bases and 0 bases, there was a span of 16 bases. CDR3 loop: CASSYYIAGNSYEQYF. The DNA for the CDR3 is TGTGCCAGCAGCTATTACATCGCCGGGAACTCCTACGAGCAGTACTTC. Filled out from reference TRBV7-2 and TRBJ2-7, the complete variable domain reads GAGVSQSPSNKVTEKGKDVELRCDPISGHTALYWYRQSLGQGLEFLIYFQGNSAPDKSGLPSDRFSAERTGGSVSTLTIQRTQQEDSAVYLCASSYYIAGNSYEQYFGPGTRLTVT.

The chain recombines TRBV5-3 with TRBJ2-2; 8 nucleotides match TRBD2. TRBV5-3 counts as an open reading frame of uncertain function. V gave up 2 bases and J gave up 5 bases; unmatched junction bases: 5. CDR3 size: 15 residues. The CDR3 DNA sequence: TGTGCCAGAAGCTTTTACGGGAGGGGTACCGGGGAGCTGTTTTTT. Translating gives CARSFYGRGTGELFF.

The CDR3 DNA is TGTGCCAGCAGTGGATGGGAGAACACTGAAGCTTTCTTT. Its protein is CASSGWENTEAFF. The chain uses TRBV6-1 and TRBJ1-1; D remains ambiguous. This CDR3 contains 13 residues. With 4 bases removed from V and 1 base from J, the gap between germline ends came to 7 bases. Per germline, CDR1 MNHNS and CDR2 SASEGT.

The chain carries TRBV29-1 and TRBJ1-1; 7 bases fit TRBD1. The ends lost 4 bases at V and 1 base at J; junction bases unmatched: 3. CDR3 length: 13 amino acids. CDR1 SQVTM and CDR2 ANQGSEA come from the germline V gene. CDR3 sequence: CSVADRENTEAFF. For the CDR3, the DNA is TGCAGCGTTGCTGACAGGGAGAACACTGAAGCTTTCTTT.

This chain joins TRBV7-6 and TRBJ2-2; TRBD2 is a possible D gene (6 bases). Germline loops: CDR1 SGHVS, CDR2 FNYEAQ. The CDR3 length is 16 residues. V shed 5 bases and J shed 2 bases, with 15 bases lying between them. Written as DNA, the CDR3 is TGTGCCAGCAGCCCTAGGGTAGCGGCAAACACCGGGGAGCTGTTTTTT. Protein product: CASSPRVAANTGELFF.

This clone was picked up a small number of times. The J gene is TRBJ1-1, the V gene TRBV18; D is perhaps TRBD1 (5 bases). This CDR3 region has 13 residues. The V gene's germline CDR1 is KGHSH and CDR2 LQKENI. Trimming left V 5 bases short and J 1 base short, with 8 bases between. CDR3 in amino acids: CASSAGQNTEAFF. CDR3 nucleotide sequence: TGTGCCAGCTCAGCAGGACAGAACACTGAAGCTTTCTTT.

This clone has just one count. This chain connects TRBV19 to TRBJ2-7, with 7 bases that match TRBD2. The CDR3 totals 15 residues. From germline, CDR1 is LNHDA and CDR2 SQIVND (reference sequence). V lost 1 base, J lost 2 bases, and 5 bases stayed unmatched. CDR3 DNA: TGTGCCAGTAGTATAGGAACTAGCGATCCCTACGAGCAGTACTTC. Translating it yields CASSIGTSDPYEQYF.

This chain connects TRBV9 to TRBJ2-7; TRBD2 matches at 10 bases. The length of the CDR3 is 17 residues. Germline-derived CDR1 and CDR2 are SGDLS and YYNGEE. Germline trimming cut 0 bases from V and 2 bases from J; bases unmatched to any gene: 8. The CDR3 DNA reads as TGTGCCAGCAGCGTAGGGTTGGGGCTAGCGGGAGCCTACGAGCAGTACTTC. It yields the protein CASSVGLGLAGAYEQYF.

This clone was picked up a small number of times. This chain connects TRBV28 to TRBJ1-2, with D uncertain. Germline values: CDR1 MDHEN, CDR2 SYDVKM. There are 12 residues in the CDR3. Between the trimmed V and J ends, which lost 6 bases and 8 bases, there was a span of 13 bases. Here the CDR3 reads CASRNSYGGYTF. CDR3 bases: TGTGCCAGCAGGAACTCATATGGAGGCTACACCTTC.

This clone came up a few times. This CDR3 is CASRAGVGQPQHF. CDR3 sequence (DNA): TGTGCCAGCAGAGCCGGGGTAGGACAGCCCCAGCATTTT. The V call is TRBV6-1, the J call TRBJ1-5; no reliable D call. Germline V gives CDR1 MNHNS, CDR2 SASEGT. There are 13 residues in the CDR3. V was cut by 6 bases and J by 7 bases, with 13 bases left in between.

V usage is TRBV7-8 and J usage is TRBJ1-5; TRBD1 aligns across 7 bases. Germline CDR1 SGHVS, CDR2 FQNEAQ. This CDR3 region has 15 residues. V was pared by 5 bases and J by 1 base, with 5 bases of the junction left unmatched. CDR3 region: CASSQDRRSNQPQHF. The CDR3 bases are TGTGCCAGCAGCCAGGACAGGCGGAGCAATCAGCCCCAGCATTTT.

The genes are TRBV18 and TRBJ2-2; 12 positions match TRBD2. Germline CDR1 and CDR2: KGHSH and LQKENI. The CDR3 runs 16 residues. V trimming: 6 bases; J trimming: 3 bases; junction bases outside the gene matches: 5. DNA for the CDR3: TGTGCCAGCTCCCGCGGGACTAGCGGGCACACCGGGGAGCTGTTTTTT. Its translation is CASSRGTSGHTGELFF.

This chain connects TRBV30 to TRBJ1-1; D not resolved. Between the trimmed V and J ends, which lost 4 bases and 3 bases, there was a span of 24 bases. The CDR3 is 17 amino acids. CDR1 and CDR2 (germline): GTSNPN, SVGIG (reference sequence). CDR3: CAWIPVVSKAKYTEAFF. Written as DNA, the CDR3 is TGTGCCTGGATTCCGGTCGTTTCGAAAGCGAAGTACACTGAAGCTTTCTTT.

V usage is TRBV27 and J usage is TRBJ2-1, with D possibly TRBD2 on 6 matching bases. This CDR3 is built from 14 residues. V was trimmed by 10 bases and J by 4 bases, leaving 17 bases between them. The germline V gene encodes CDR1 MNHEY and CDR2 SMNVEV (reference sequence). The CDR3 sequence is CATSEASAYNEQFF. The DNA of the CDR3 is TGTGCCACCAGCGAGGCTAGCGCTTACAATGAGCAGTTCTTC.

The gene calls are TRBV5-1 and TRBJ2-2, with D possibly called TRBD1 or TRBD2 (5 bases each). Germline CDR1 is SGHRS and CDR2 is YFSETQ. CDR3 length: 15 amino acids. With 2 bases removed from V and 5 bases from J, the gap between germline ends came to 13 bases. As DNA, the CDR3 is TGCGCCAGCAGCTTCCGGGGCCCAGGAACCGGGGAGCTGTTTTTT. Protein: CASSFRGPGTGELFF. Full variable domain (outside the CDR3, taken from reference TRBV5-1 and TRBJ2-2): KAGVTQTPRYLIKTRGQQVTLSCSPISGHRSVSWYQQTPGQGLQFLFEYFSETQRNKGNFPGRFSGRQFSNSRSEMNVSTLELGDSALYLCASSFRGPGTGELFFGEGSRLTVL.

The chain links TRBV6-1 to TRBJ2-1, with 9 bases identical to TRBD1. Looked up from germline, CDR1 is MNHNS and CDR2 is SASEGT. The CDR3 spans 15 residues. V gave up 6 bases and J gave up 8 bases; unmatched junction bases: 11. The CDR3 loop is CASSGGQGIVHEQFF. As DNA, the CDR3 is TGTGCCAGCAGCGGGGGACAGGGTATTGTCCATGAGCAGTTCTTC.

This sequence joins TRBV7-3 and TRBJ2-7, with 12 bases lining up with TRBD2. CDR3 size: 14 residues. V lost 5 bases and J lost 6; bases outside the gene matches: 5. Germline V gene lookup returns CDR1 SGHTA and CDR2 FQGTGA. The CDR3 loop reads CASSELAGGSEQYF. DNA for the CDR3: TGTGCCAGCAGCGAACTAGCGGGAGGTAGCGAGCAGTACTTC.

V gene TRBV5-4 combines with J gene TRBJ2-2; D unclear. Trimming shortened V by 0 bases and J by 8 bases, and 8 bases separated the two germline ends. Germline CDR1 SGHNT, CDR2 YYREEE (reference sequence). CDR3 length: 13 residues. The CDR3 DNA follows: TGTGCCAGCAGCTTGGTGGTAGGAGGGGAGCTGTTTTTT. Protein: CASSLVVGGELFF. The whole variable domain, filled in from reference TRBV5-4 and TRBJ2-2, reads ETGVTQSPTHLIKTRGQQVTLRCSSQSGHNTVSWYQQALGQGPQFIFQYYREEENGRGNFPPRFSGLQFPNYSSELNVNALELDDSALYLCASSLVVGGELFFGEGSRLTVL.

This clone was detected only once. V and J are TRBV9 and TRBJ1-1; D call uncertain. This CDR3 has 15 residues. V was clipped by 3 bases and J by 4 bases, with 16 bases between them. CDR1 SGDLS and CDR2 YYNGEE come from the germline V gene. This CDR3 is CASSALPAGLTEAFF. CDR3 nucleotide sequence: TGTGCCAGCAGCGCTTTACCGGCGGGCCTCACTGAAGCTTTCTTT.

The genes are TRBV2 and TRBJ1-3; D gene ambiguous. The CDR3 extends over 14 amino acids. CDR1 and CDR2 (germline): SNHLY, FYNNEI. Deletions cut 8 bases from V and 3 bases from J, with 14 bases between. In DNA form, the CDR3 reads TGTGCCAGCGCCGTGGACGGTGTTGGAAACACCATATATTTT. Translated, it gives CASAVDGVGNTIYF.

This chain joins TRBV6-1 and TRBJ2-7; weak D call: TRBD2 (6 bases). The V end was cut by 6 bases, the J end by 5 bases, with 11 bases between. Germline V gives CDR1 MNHNS, CDR2 SASEGT. The CDR3 loop spans 12 amino acids. The CDR3 is CASSPTRNEQYF. The CDR3 DNA reads as TGTGCCAGCAGCCCGACTAGAAACGAGCAGTACTTC.

The sample holds one count of this clone. The rearrangement joins TRBV6-6 to TRBJ1-2; D gene uncertain. V lost 11 bases and J 6 bases, leaving 16 bases between the germline ends. Germline CDR1 is MNHNY and CDR2 is SVGAGI (reference sequence). This CDR3 has 12 amino acids. Here the CDR3 DNA reads TGTGCCGGTGCACGGGGTGTTGATGGCTACACCTTC. It encodes CAGARGVDGYTF.

The rearrangement links TRBV9 to TRBJ2-7, with 7 bases that match TRBD1. V shed 5 bases, J shed 4 bases, and the junction held 12 bases outside the gene matches. The V gene's germline CDR1 is SGDLS and CDR2 YYNGEE. The CDR3 runs to 15 residues. CDR3 nucleotide sequence: TGTGCCAGCAGTCCTTCTCCGGGACAGCCTTACGAGCAGTACTTC. Translated, it gives CASSPSPGQPYEQYF.